Listed here are 9 T cell receptor beta chains from one sample, sequenced in a study of blood T cells in healthy people across ages. For the second PCR, which ran for about 6 to 11 cycles, a sample-barcoded 5' primer and a J-beta primer mix were used. MiXCR was run by TCRdb on the 5' RACE reads, yielding one entry per CDR3 protein. The table lists about 730,000 distinct CDR3 sequences, more than 40% of them singletons. Sequencing input: blood. These receptors were collected from an older woman in good health.

Ten or more counts support this clonotype. V is TRBV3-1 and J is TRBJ1-2; 7 positions agree with TRBD1. Per the germline V gene, CDR1 is LGHDT and CDR2 is YNNKEL (reference sequence). The CDR3 has 13 residues. Germline trimming cut 1 base from V and 5 bases from J; bases unmatched to any gene: 1. Here the CDR3 reads CASSQVQGYGYTF. The CDR3, as DNA: TGTGCCAGCAGCCAAGTACAGGGGTATGGCTACACCTTC.

This sequence joins TRBV4-1 and TRBJ2-4; D is unclear. V gave up 0 bases and J gave up 1 base, with 10 bases separating them. This CDR3 comprises 16 residues. The germline V gene encodes CDR1 MGHRA and CDR2 YSYEKL. CDR3 DNA sequence: TGCGCCAGCAGCCAAGACTACCGTTCGGCCAAAAACATTCAGTACTTC. Translating it yields CASSQDYRSAKNIQYF.

This clonotype appeared many times. This chain connects TRBV10-3 to TRBJ2-3; TRBD1 might be the D (6 bases). Per the germline V gene, CDR1 is ENHRY and CDR2 is SYGVKD. Trimming cost V 6 bases and J 2 bases, with 12 bases left between them. The CDR3 spans 14 residues. The CDR3 DNA sequence: TGTGCCATCAGGTTCCAGGGGCTCACAGATACGCAGTATTTT. It codes for CAIRFQGLTDTQYF.

This chain uses TRBV27 with TRBJ2-3, with TRBD2 identical over 8 bases. Trimming removed 2 bases from V and 6 bases from J; junction bases left unmatched: 22. Germline CDR1 MNHEY, CDR2 SMNVEV (reference sequence). The CDR3 sequence is 20 residues long. The CDR3 protein is CASSLRPSWSGGPPGDTQYF. CDR3 nucleotides: TGTGCCAGCAGTTTAAGACCCTCTTGGAGCGGGGGACCCCCTGGGGATACGCAGTATTTT.

This clonotype was detected many times. The junction departs from the called germline gene at one end, perhaps through a read error. This chain joins TRBV7-3 and TRBJ2-1, with 9 nucleotides matching TRBD2. Germline lookup yields CDR1 SGHTA and CDR2 FQGTGA. CDR3 length: 15 amino acids. In DNA form, the CDR3 reads TGCGCCAGCAGCTTGGATAGCGGGAGTTACAATGAGCAGTTCTTC. Translation: CASSLDSGSYNEQFF.

This clonotype was recorded only once. The J gene is TRBJ2-3, the V gene TRBV3-1, with 9 positions matching TRBD2. The CDR3 runs to 18 residues. V dropped 6 bases and J dropped 5; count of bases not matched to a gene: 18. Germline values: CDR1 LGHDT, CDR2 YNNKEL (reference sequence). The CDR3, as DNA: TGTGCCAGCAGTAAGCATTCGGCTCGCGGGAGGGCCGGAGATACGCAGTATTTT. This codes for CASSKHSARGRAGDTQYF.

The chain carries TRBV7-2 and TRBJ2-7; 8 bases align to TRBD1. The J segment lost 7 bases and the V segment lost 4 bases, leaving 9 bases of the junction unmatched. There are 14 residues in the CDR3. The germline gives CDR1 SGHTA, CDR2 FQGNSA. The CDR3 sequence is CASSSMTGVNEQYF. The CDR3 coding sequence is TGTGCCAGCAGCTCTATGACAGGGGTCAATGAGCAGTACTTC.

The chain recombines TRBV6-5 with TRBJ2-7; 7 bases match TRBD2. In germline, CDR1 is MNHEY, CDR2 SVGAGI. The V segment lost 5 bases and the J segment 2 bases; nucleotides outside the gene matches: 9. CDR3 length equals 15 residues. The CDR3 nucleotides read TGTGCCAGCAGTCGCCCTGGGGACTACACCTACGAGCAGTACTTC. It specifies CASSRPGDYTYEQYF.

The chain couples TRBV20-1 to TRBJ1-5, with unresolved D. The V and J ends lost 0 bases and 0 bases respectively, with 9 bases between them. Germline CDR1 is DFQATT and CDR2 is SNEGSKA (reference sequence). CDR3 size: 15 residues. The CDR3 sequence: CSARDPIYSNQPQHF. In DNA, the CDR3 is TGCAGTGCTAGAGACCCAATTTATAGCAATCAGCCCCAGCATTTT.